These 30 T cell receptor beta chains originate from one sample sequenced in a study of shared clonotypes between healthy human individuals. Sequencing used immunoSEQ multiplex PCR; TCRdb keeps in-frame clones, though not all of them. This sample has 560,000 or so clones; roughly 96% occur once, and the top ten carry 0.11%. Cells designated naive CD8 were CD45RO-negative and were positively selected for CCR7, with terminally differentiated effector memory CD45RA+ cells excluded. Sequencing input: naive CD8+ T cells sorted from blood. Receptors originate from a woman aged 25 to 39 in good health.

The V and J genes are TRBV27 and TRBJ2-1; 8 bases agree with TRBD1. In germline, CDR1 is MNHEY, CDR2 SMNVEV (reference sequence). The CDR3 extends over 16 amino acids. V was clipped by 5 bases and J by 2 bases; unmatched bases: 8. CDR3 nucleotides: TGTGCCAGCAGTAATAAGGCACAGGGGGCCTACAATGAGCAGTTCTTC. As protein: CASSNKAQGAYNEQFF.

The chain links TRBV29-1 to TRBJ2-2; D is undetermined. The CDR3 extends over 13 amino acids. Per germline, CDR1 SQVTM and CDR2 ANQGSEA. The V end lost 3 bases, the J end lost 3 bases, and 8 bases lay between the germline ends. The CDR3 nucleotides are TGCAGCGTTGATGTAGGTGACACCGGGGAGCTGTTTTTT. It translates to CSVDVGDTGELFF.

The CDR3 nucleotides read TGTGCCAGCGCTAAGGGGTTTACATTTGAAAAACTGTTTTTT. This gives the protein CASAKGFTFEKLFF. This rearrangement joins TRBV27 to TRBJ1-4; D is possibly TRBD1 (5 bases). V was trimmed by 8 bases and J by 7 bases, leaving 17 bases between them. CDR3 length equals 14 residues. CDR1 MNHEY and CDR2 SMNVEV come from the germline V gene (reference sequence).

V gene TRBV5-4 combines with J gene TRBJ2-7; 12 nucleotides align to TRBD1. The germline gives CDR1 SGHNT, CDR2 YYREEE (reference sequence). Trimming at V came to 0 bases and at J to 7 bases, leaving 2 bases not matched to a gene. The CDR3 runs 14 residues. As DNA, the CDR3 is TGTGCCAGCAGCTTGGGGGACAGGGGGCAAGAGCAGTACTTC. This encodes CASSLGDRGQEQYF.

The chain is built from TRBV7-8 and TRBJ2-7; D not resolved. The CDR3 runs to 14 residues. Per germline, CDR1 SGHVS and CDR2 FQNEAQ. V was shortened by 3 bases and J by 6 bases, with 15 bases between the two germline ends. This CDR3 reads CASSLERTFSEQYF. In DNA, the CDR3 is TGTGCCAGCAGCTTGGAAAGGACCTTCTCCGAGCAGTACTTC.

This chain joins TRBV7-9 and TRBJ2-1; possibly TRBD2 for D (6 bases). This CDR3 is built from 17 residues. V dropped 3 bases and J dropped 3 bases, with 18 bases sitting between them. CDR1 and CDR2 (germline): SEHNR, FQNEAQ (reference sequence). In DNA form, the CDR3 reads TGTGCCAGCAGCTTCATACGGGGAGGAACCTACTACAATGAGCAGTTCTTC. Its translation: CASSFIRGGTYYNEQFF.

The chain uses TRBV29-1 and TRBJ1-1; no firm D call. The V gene's germline CDR1 is SQVTM and CDR2 ANQGSEA. The length of the CDR3 is 12 residues. The V end lost 8 bases, the J end lost 1 base, and 11 bases lay between the germline ends. This CDR3 reads CSSASENTEAFF. CDR3 nucleotide sequence: TGCAGCTCGGCGTCTGAGAACACTGAAGCTTTCTTT.

V is TRBV28 and J is TRBJ1-1; perhaps TRBD1 as D (6 bases). The germline V gene has CDR1 MDHEN and CDR2 SYDVKM. Trimming pared 3 bases from V and 5 bases from J, leaving 13 bases between. CDR3 length: 14 residues. The CDR3 reads CASSLSRGGTEAFF. The CDR3 DNA sequence: TGTGCCAGCAGTTTGTCCAGGGGAGGGACTGAAGCTTTCTTT.

The V gene is TRBV9, the J gene TRBJ1-1; D is ambiguous. CDR1 SGDLS and CDR2 YYNGEE come from the germline V gene. The CDR3 sequence is 13 residues long. Between the trimmed V and J ends, which lost 0 bases and 3 bases, there was a span of 6 bases. CDR3 sequence reads: CASSVDSDTEAFF. CDR3 sequence (DNA): TGTGCCAGCAGCGTAGATTCGGACACTGAAGCTTTCTTT. Full variable domain (remainder filled in from reference TRBV9 and TRBJ1-1): DSGVTQTPKHLITATGQRVTLRCSPRSGDLSVYWYQQSLDQGLQFLIQYYNGEERAKGNILERFSAQQFPDLHSELNLSSLELGDSALYFCASSVDSDTEAFFGQGTRLTVV.

The rearrangement uses TRBV7-8 and TRBJ1-1, with unresolved D. V dropped 4 bases and J dropped 6 bases, with 12 bases sitting between them. CDR1 SGHVS and CDR2 FQNEAQ come from the germline V gene. The CDR3 has 13 residues. The CDR3 loop reads CASSSTPEAEAFF. The CDR3 DNA is TGTGCCAGCAGCTCCACACCGGAGGCTGAAGCTTTCTTT.

The chain has TRBV14 and TRBJ2-5; 12 bases fit TRBD2. Trimming cost V 1 base and J 4 bases; bases outside gene matches: 10. Germline CDR1 SGHDN, CDR2 FVKESK. The length of the CDR3 is 18 residues. CDR3 in amino acids: CASSQGGGLAGSRETQYF. The CDR3 coding sequence is TGTGCCAGCAGCCAAGGAGGGGGACTAGCGGGTAGCCGAGAGACCCAGTACTTC.

The CDR3 sequence: CASSDRDWYEQYF. Here the CDR3 DNA reads TGTGCCAGCAGTGACCGGGACTGGTACGAGCAGTACTTC. The J gene is TRBJ2-7, the V gene TRBV28; D possibly corresponds to TRBD2 (6 bases). V was trimmed by 5 bases and J by 4 bases, leaving 12 bases between them. The V gene's germline CDR1 is MDHEN and CDR2 SYDVKM. CDR3 length: 13 amino acids.

The J gene is TRBJ2-7, the V gene TRBV19; a possible D gene is TRBD2 (5 bases). With 1 base removed from V and 4 bases from J, the gap between germline ends came to 8 bases. CDR1 is LNHDA, CDR2 SQIVND, per germline (reference sequence). CDR3 size: 13 residues. CDR3 amino acids: CASSIAGGYEQYF. The CDR3 nucleotides are TGTGCCAGTAGTATAGCAGGAGGATACGAGCAGTACTTC.

V gene TRBV13 combines with J gene TRBJ2-3; the match to TRBD2 covers 10 bases. V shed 1 base and J 3 bases; nucleotides not matched to a gene: 7. There are 17 residues in the CDR3. From germline, CDR1 is PRHDT and CDR2 FYEKMQ (reference sequence). The CDR3 sequence: CASSLDALAGPTDTQYF. CDR3 DNA: TGTGCCAGCAGCTTAGACGCACTAGCGGGACCTACAGATACGCAGTATTTT.

J is TRBJ2-1 and V is TRBV20-1; D uncertain. The germline V gene has CDR1 DFQATT and CDR2 SNEGSKA (reference sequence). The CDR3 runs 11 residues. V was pared by 4 bases and J by 4 bases, with 5 bases between. The CDR3 nucleotides are TGCAGTGCTAACCGTTACAATGAGCAGTTCTTC. This encodes CSANRYNEQFF.

The chain joins TRBV7-9 to TRBJ2-7; D gene ambiguous. The CDR3 consists of 11 residues. CDR1 and CDR2 (germline): SEHNR, FQNEAQ (reference sequence). V lost 3 bases and J 7 bases, leaving 7 bases between the germline ends. CDR3 loop: CASSFSDEQYF. The CDR3 nucleotides are TGTGCCAGCAGCTTCTCCGATGAGCAGTACTTC.

The chain carries TRBV28 and TRBJ2-1, with 9 bases lining up with TRBD1. The CDR3 length is 15 residues. Germline V gene sequence: CDR1 MDHEN, CDR2 SYDVKM. The trim removed 5 bases at V and 10 bases at J, leaving 12 bases unmatched. The CDR3 here is CASSKNRGPGVEQFF. The CDR3 nucleotides are TGTGCCAGCAGTAAAAACAGGGGGCCGGGAGTCGAGCAGTTCTTC.

The chain has TRBV7-2 and TRBJ1-1; unclear D gene. Germline V gives CDR1 SGHTA, CDR2 FQGNSA. Trimming left V 6 bases short and J 1 base short, with 6 bases between. This CDR3 region has 12 residues. In DNA, the CDR3 is TGTGCCAGCAGGGATTGGAACACTGAAGCTTTCTTT. Its translation is CASRDWNTEAFF.

This clone was observed once. The chain joins TRBV28 to TRBJ2-2; 7 bases are shared with TRBD1. The germline CDR1 and CDR2 sequences are MDHEN and SYDVKM. The CDR3 contains 17 residues. J gave up 8 bases and V 4 bases, and 16 bases lay outside the gene matches. The CDR3 nucleotides are TGTGCCAGCAGTTCACAAAGGGGGCTTAGGATAAAGGGGGAGCTGTTTTTT. It translates to CASSSQRGLRIKGELFF.

CDR3: CASSYWTGEGEQYF. CDR3 in DNA: TGTGCCAGCAGTTATTGGACAGGGGAAGGCGAGCAGTACTTC. This chain joins TRBV28 and TRBJ2-7, with 9 bases that match TRBD1. Germline-derived CDR1 and CDR2 are MDHEN and SYDVKM. V shed 4 bases and J 6 bases; nucleotides not matched to a gene: 7. The CDR3 is 14 residues long.

This chain links TRBV30 with TRBJ1-1, with D unresolved. Per the germline V gene, CDR1 is GTSNPN and CDR2 is SVGIG (reference sequence). The CDR3 is 12 amino acids. V was shortened by 7 bases and J by 8 bases, with 17 bases between the two germline ends. Here the CDR3 reads CALLSERSEAFF. The DNA of the CDR3 is TGTGCCTTGCTTAGCGAGAGAAGCGAAGCTTTCTTT.

The chain carries TRBV28 and TRBJ1-5; D remains ambiguous. Trimming stripped 3 bases from V and 2 bases from J, with 8 bases between. The CDR3 is 14 residues long. Germline V CDR1 and CDR2: MDHEN, SYDVKM. The CDR3 nucleotides are TGTGCCAGCAGTTTGGGTGGCGGCAATCAGCCCCAGCATTTT. Its protein is CASSLGGGNQPQHF.

J is TRBJ2-2 and V is TRBV6-5; D remains unclear. The CDR3 spans 14 residues. Germline V lookup: CDR1 MNHEY, CDR2 SVGAGI. V gave up 6 bases and J gave up 2 bases, with 10 bases separating them. The CDR3: CASSHRDNTGELFF. The CDR3 bases are TGTGCCAGCAGCCATAGGGATAACACCGGGGAGCTGTTTTTT.

The rearrangement uses TRBV9 and TRBJ2-7; the match to TRBD1 covers 8 bases. CDR3 length: 15 residues. Germline CDR1 and CDR2: SGDLS and YYNGEE. V was clipped by 0 bases and J by 4 bases; unmatched bases: 6. DNA of the CDR3: TGTGCCAGCAGCGTAGCGGCAGGGGGCATGTACGAGCAGTACTTC. Translation gives CASSVAAGGMYEQYF.

The chain employs TRBV19 and TRBJ2-5; D may match TRBD1 or TRBD2 (5 bases each). The CDR3 totals 14 residues. Germline V gives CDR1 LNHDA, CDR2 SQIVND (reference sequence). V lost 6 bases and J 4 bases, leaving 15 bases between the germline ends. For the CDR3, the DNA is TGTGCCAGTAGGTCTGTCGGGGCGGGAGAGACCCAGTACTTC. Translated: CASRSVGAGETQYF.

This chain uses TRBV7-6 with TRBJ2-1; 12 bases are shared with TRBD2. CDR1 and CDR2 (germline): SGHVS, FNYEAQ. Trimming took 0 bases from V and 10 from J; bases not matched to a gene: 10. The CDR3 has 17 amino acids. CDR3 coding DNA: TGTGCCAGCAGCTTAGCCGAGGGGACTAGCGGGTTTGGGGAGCAGTTCTTC. Translation gives CASSLAEGTSGFGEQFF. The variable domain in full, completed from reference TRBV7-6 and TRBJ2-1, reads GAGVSQSPRYKVTKRGQDVALRCDPISGHVSLYWYRQALGQGPEFLTYFNYEAQQDKSGLPNDRFSAERPEGSISTLTIQRTEQRDSAMYRCASSLAEGTSGFGEQFFGPGTRLTVL.

This chain joins TRBV28 and TRBJ1-1; 8 nucleotides line up with TRBD1. This CDR3 is 16 amino acids long. J gave up 6 bases and V 4 bases, and 13 bases lay outside the gene matches. Germline V gene sequence: CDR1 MDHEN, CDR2 SYDVKM. This chain's CDR3 is CASSSIPTGDDAEAFF. In DNA, the CDR3 is TGTGCCAGCAGTTCAATCCCGACAGGGGACGACGCTGAAGCTTTCTTT.

The chain employs TRBV29-1 and TRBJ2-7; 7 positions match TRBD1. Germline trimming cut 5 bases from V and 7 bases from J; bases unmatched to any gene: 8. Germline CDR1 SQVTM, CDR2 ANQGSEA. The CDR3 covers 12 residues. The CDR3 spells CSVWDRTTEQYF. In nucleotides, the CDR3 is TGCAGCGTTTGGGACAGAACTACGGAGCAGTACTTC.

The CDR3: CASSLVGMREKLFF. The CDR3 DNA sequence: TGTGCCAGCAGCCTCGTCGGGATGCGAGAAAAACTGTTTTTT. The chain recombines TRBV13 with TRBJ1-4; D not resolved. Germline CDR1 is PRHDT and CDR2 is FYEKMQ (reference sequence). Trimming took 5 bases from V and 8 from J, leaving 15 bases between them. The CDR3 consists of 14 residues.

The genes are TRBV30 and TRBJ2-1; D not resolved. Germline CDR1 and CDR2: GTSNPN and SVGIG (reference sequence). There are 10 residues in the CDR3. Between the trimmed V and J ends, which lost 6 bases and 8 bases, there was a span of 8 bases. The CDR3 DNA reads as TGTGCCTGCGAGTGGGATGAGCAGTTCTTC. The encoded protein is CACEWDEQFF.